A selection of T cell receptor beta chains follows, all from one sample in a study of CD8 T cells in Susac syndrome. TCRdb re-called the immunoSEQ multiplex PCR reads with MiXCR, one entry per CDR3 protein. Among roughly 200,000 distinct CDR3 sequences, around 94% were seen once, and the ten largest hold 0.099%. Material: CD4+ T cells from PBMCs. Every receptor here comes from a human donor with Susac syndrome. Each CDR3 is given with its conserved first and last residue. Each record gives: D gene, J gene, clone size, V gene, CDR3 protein, CDR3 DNA. D genes are given only for firm matches. Rows give clone size only sometimes, using once, few, many, or a class for an expanded clone.

.	TRBJ1-1	.	TRBV5-1	CASSLVGDPEAFF	TGCGCCAGCAGCTTGGTGGGGGATCCTGAAGCTTTCTTT
TRBD2	TRBJ2-5	.	TRBV7-9	CASSQEAGGPATQYF	TGTGCCAGCAGTCAGGAGGCGGGAGGGCCGGCGACCCAGTACTTC
.	TRBJ1-4	.	TRBV5-1	CASSSRQDNEKLFF	TGCGCCAGCAGCTCCCGACAGGATAATGAAAAACTGTTTTTT
.	TRBJ1-2	.	TRBV15	CATSPTANYGYTF	TGTGCCACCAGTCCGACAGCTAACTATGGCTACACCTTC
TRBD1	TRBJ2-5	once	TRBV28	CASNPGQGWETQYF	TGTGCCAGCAATCCGGGACAGGGGTGGGAGACCCAGTACTTC
.	TRBJ2-7	once	TRBV9	CASSVDLDSYEQYF	TGTGCCAGCAGCGTAGATCTGGACTCCTACGAGCAGTACTTC
TRBD1	TRBJ2-7	once	TRBV2	CASTDRAAGYEQYF	TGTGCCAGCACCGACAGGGCTGCAGGGTACGAGCAGTACTTC
TRBD2	TRBJ2-4	.	TRBV30	CAWGLAGAKNIQYF	TGTGCCTGGGGACTAGCGGGAGCCAAAAACATTCAGTACTTC
.	TRBJ1-1	.	TRBV9	CASSVSAVNTEAFF	TGTGCCAGCAGCGTATCTGCAGTGAACACTGAAGCTTTCTTT
.	TRBJ1-1	.	TRBV29-1	CSVSMTASNTEAFF	TGCAGCGTGTCAATGACAGCGTCAAACACTGAAGCTTTCTTT
.	TRBJ2-5	.	TRBV20-1	CSARARTGMQETQYF	TGCAGTGCTAGAGCCCGAACAGGGATGCAAGAGACCCAGTACTTC
TRBD2	TRBJ2-1	.	TRBV5-4	CASSPDSGGARDEQFF	TGTGCCAGCAGCCCGGATAGCGGGGGGGCACGGGATGAGCAGTTCTTC
.	TRBJ2-1	.	TRBV2	CASRPRNNEQFF	TGTGCCAGCAGGCCCCGAAACAATGAGCAGTTCTTC
.	TRBJ1-6	few	TRBV12-3/TRBV12-4	CASSLGGANSPLHF	TGTGCCAGCAGTTTAGGAGGGGCCAATTCACCCCTCCACTTT
.	TRBJ2-5	.	TRBV7-8	CASSFTHGVKTQYF	TGTGCCAGCAGCTTCACACACGGCGTGAAGACCCAGTACTTC
.	TRBJ2-7	.	TRBV15	CATSRDQQSYEQYF	TGTGCCACCAGCAGAGATCAACAATCCTACGAGCAGTACTTC
.	TRBJ2-7	.	TRBV5-4	CASSFILSGPPYEQYF	TGTGCCAGCAGCTTTATCTTGTCAGGACCCCCGTACGAGCAGTACTTC
.	TRBJ2-5	.	TRBV11-2	CASSSTRQQETQYF	TGTGCCAGCAGCTCCACTCGACAGCAAGAGACCCAGTACTTC
.	TRBJ2-1	.	TRBV12-3/TRBV12-4	CASASPASWRGEQFF	TGTGCCAGCGCCTCGCCGGCTAGCTGGAGGGGTGAGCAGTTCTTC
TRBD1	TRBJ1-5	.	TRBV20-1	CSARESITGEVNQPQHF	TGCAGTGCTAGAGAGAGCATAACAGGGGAAGTCAATCAGCCCCAGCATTTT
TRBD2	TRBJ2-3	.	TRBV6-2/TRBV6-3	CASSYATAGGLDTQYF	TGTGCCAGCAGTTACGCGACGGCGGGGGGGCTGGATACGCAGTATTTT
.	TRBJ2-7	.	TRBV18	CASSPAVLIVDYEQYF	TGTGCCAGCTCACCGGCCGTGCTGATTGTGGACTACGAGCAGTACTTC
.	TRBJ2-5	.	TRBV6-6	CASSYSSETQYF	TGTGCCAGCAGTTACTCCTCGGAGACCCAGTACTTC
.	TRBJ2-2	.	TRBV14	CASSQVDDSSGELFF	TGTGCCAGCAGCCAAGTTGACGATTCCTCCGGGGAGCTGTTTTTT
.	TRBJ1-4	.	TRBV28	CASSSYRAILDDEKLFF	TGTGCCAGCAGTTCCTACCGGGCCATCTTGGACGATGAAAAACTGTTTTTT
TRBD1	TRBJ2-3	once	TRBV6-5	CASSYHRGRTDTQYF	TGTGCCAGCAGTTACCACAGGGGTCGAACGGATACGCAGTATTTT
.	TRBJ2-3	.	TRBV20-1	CSARRRADADTQYF	TGCAGTGCTAGACGTCGAGCAGATGCAGATACGCAGTATTTT
.	TRBJ2-5	.	TRBV7-9	CASRHGAVETQYF	TGTGCCAGCAGGCACGGGGCCGTGGAGACCCAGTACTTC
.	TRBJ1-5	.	TRBV11-2	CASSLVRNQPQHF	TGTGCCAGCAGCTTAGTTCGTAATCAGCCCCAGCATTTT
.	TRBJ2-1	.	TRBV3-1	CASSQPLASNSYNEQFF	TGTGCCAGCAGCCAACCATTAGCATCCAACTCCTACAATGAGCAGTTCTTC
.	TRBJ2-5	.	TRBV3-1	CASSQDSGNLETQYF	TGTGCCAGCAGCCAAGATAGCGGTAACTTGGAGACCCAGTACTTC
.	TRBJ2-2	.	TRBV25-1	CASTGRLNTGELFF	TGTGCCAGCACAGGACGGCTTAACACCGGGGAGCTGTTTTTT